Shown below are 6 T cell receptor beta chains from a single sample sequenced in a study of PD-L1 blockade in urothelial cancer. Time point: pretreatment peripheral blood. Measured with immunoSEQ multiplex PCR; TCRdb has only the in-frame clones, and not every one. The sample carries approximately 94,000 clones, around 86% recorded once. The sample consisted of PBMCs, taken around atezolizumab (anti-PD-L1) treatment. These receptors all stem from a man in his fifties or sixties with urothelial cancer.

The V call is TRBV4-1, the J call TRBJ2-4, with TRBD1 as a possible D gene (5 bases). The germline V gene encodes CDR1 MGHRA and CDR2 YSYEKL. CDR3 length: 14 residues. V lost 5 bases and J lost 1, with 9 bases in between. CDR3 loop: CASSADTAKNIQYF. The DNA of the CDR3 is TGCGCCAGCAGCGCGGACACGGCCAAAAACATTCAGTACTTC.

J is TRBJ2-3 and V is TRBV5-4, with D possibly TRBD2 on 5 matching bases. Germline V gene sequence: CDR1 SGHNT, CDR2 YYREEE (reference sequence). The CDR3 has 14 residues. V dropped 3 bases and J dropped 1 base, with 9 bases sitting between them. Here the CDR3 DNA reads TGTGCCAGCAGCTCGGCGCGGGGCACAGATACGCAGTATTTT. This codes for CASSSARGTDTQYF.

In this sample, this clone turned up once. V gene TRBV5-1 combines with J gene TRBJ2-1; 9 bases line up with TRBD1. The CDR3 spans 19 residues. V was clipped by 4 bases and J by 1 base; unmatched bases: 15. Germline V gene sequence: CDR1 SGHRS, CDR2 YFSETQ. The CDR3: CASSTPRTGAGESYNEQFF. DNA of the CDR3: TGCGCCAGCAGCACCCCGAGGACAGGGGCCGGGGAATCCTACAATGAGCAGTTCTTC.

The chain carries TRBV19 and TRBJ1-1; D is unclear. This CDR3 spans 15 amino acids. The V and J ends lost 3 bases and 4 bases respectively, with 15 bases between them. Germline values: CDR1 LNHDA, CDR2 SQIVND (reference sequence). The CDR3 sequence: CASSIWHSRGTEAFF. CDR3 nucleotides: TGTGCCAGTAGTATCTGGCATTCGAGAGGCACTGAAGCTTTCTTT.

Only one count was recorded for this clone. The V call is TRBV9, the J call TRBJ2-1, with D tentatively TRBD1 (5 bases). Germline CDR1 and CDR2: SGDLS and YYNGEE. Trimming left V 4 bases short and J 7 bases short, with 21 bases between. This CDR3 comprises 16 residues. CDR3 coding DNA: TGTGCCAGCAGCTCAGGGCAGGGATATAGGGTTAATGAGCAGTTCTTC. It is translated as CASSSGQGYRVNEQFF.

The table lists this clone with a few counts. The chain uses TRBV14 and TRBJ1-2, with unresolved D. Germline V CDR1 and CDR2: SGHDN, FVKESK. The length of the CDR3 is 15 residues. The V end was cut by 4 bases, the J end by 1 base, with 13 bases between. The CDR3 bases are TGTGCCAGCAGCCGGGGAACAGACTATAACTATGGCTACACCTTC. It codes for CASSRGTDYNYGYTF.